These 8 T cell receptor beta chains came from one sample sequenced in a study of T cell clones after liver transplantation. Produced via immunoSEQ multiplex PCR; TCRdb's table is partial and in-frame only. This table holds more than 15,000 clones, 80% found once. Sequenced material: CD8+ T cells from blood, taken around 50 months after liver transplant. Receptors were obtained from a human patient who received a liver transplant. The graft donor may account for some of the T cells.

The genes are TRBV6-5 and TRBJ2-7; weak D call: TRBD2 (5 bases). The CDR3 has 12 residues. The V and J ends lost 7 bases and 0 bases respectively, with 7 bases between them. CDR1 MNHEY and CDR2 SVGAGI come from the germline V gene. The CDR3 sequence: CASKGVSYEQYF. Written as DNA, the CDR3 is TGTGCCAGCAAGGGAGTCTCCTACGAGCAGTACTTC.

This clone occurred a few times. V gene TRBV5-6 combines with J gene TRBJ1-5; D gene unclear. V dropped 1 base and J dropped 5 bases, with 10 bases sitting between them. CDR3 length: 14 residues. The germline V gene encodes CDR1 SGHDT and CDR2 YYEEEE. CDR3 in DNA: TGTGCCAGCAGCTTGTGGCCCAGTCATCAGCCCCAGCATTTT. It is translated as CASSLWPSHQPQHF.

The chain carries TRBV7-9 and TRBJ2-7; 9 bases line up with TRBD1. There are 15 residues in the CDR3. Trimming removed 1 base from V and 5 bases from J; junction bases left unmatched: 6. Germline V CDR1 and CDR2: SEHNR, FQNEAQ (reference sequence). CDR3 sequence (DNA): TGTGCCAGCAGCTTAGGTAGGACAGGGGCTGACGAGCAGTACTTC. Translation gives CASSLGRTGADEQYF.

This clone came up once. V usage is TRBV4-1 and J usage is TRBJ2-1; 8 positions agree with TRBD2. From germline, CDR1 is MGHRA and CDR2 YSYEKL. J gave up 3 bases and V 4 bases, and 8 bases lay outside the gene matches. This CDR3 comprises 16 residues. In nucleotides, the CDR3 is TGCGCCAGCAGCCTAACGAGGCGGGAGGACTACAATGAGCAGTTCTTC. It yields the protein CASSLTRREDYNEQFF.

The chain recombines TRBV19 with TRBJ1-1; D perhaps matches TRBD1 (5 bases). V was pared by 5 bases and J by 11 bases, with 15 bases between. CDR1 and CDR2 from the germline V gene are LNHDA and SQIVND (reference sequence). CDR3 length: 12 amino acids. In DNA, the CDR3 is TGTGCCAGTAGTCCCGGGTACGGGGCTGCTTTCTTT. Translated: CASSPGYGAAFF.

The CDR3: CASSSTLFVAGGSYEQYF. The CDR3 nucleotides are TGTGCCAGCAGTTCAACCCTGTTTGTAGCGGGAGGCTCCTACGAGCAGTACTTC. The V and J genes are TRBV27 and TRBJ2-7; 10 bases are shared with TRBD2. Germline V CDR1 and CDR2: MNHEY, SMNVEV (reference sequence). The J segment lost 0 bases and the V segment lost 4 bases, leaving 12 bases of the junction unmatched. The length of the CDR3 is 18 residues.

V gene TRBV27 combines with J gene TRBJ2-7; D uncertain. The V end lost 0 bases, the J end lost 3 bases, and 12 bases lay between the germline ends. The CDR3 length is 15 residues. The germline CDR1 and CDR2 sequences are MNHEY and SMNVEV (reference sequence). CDR3 loop: CASSLSESPYYEQYF. The DNA of the CDR3 is TGTGCCAGCAGTTTATCGGAGAGCCCTTACTACGAGCAGTACTTC.

The gene calls are TRBV7-3 and TRBJ2-1; 9 bases agree with TRBD2. The germline V gene encodes CDR1 SGHTA and CDR2 FQGTGA. V gave up 1 base and J gave up 3 bases; unmatched junction bases: 4. This CDR3 has 16 residues. The CDR3 loop is CASSLKRTSVYNEQFF. The DNA of the CDR3 is TGTGCCAGCAGCTTAAAGAGGACTAGCGTCTACAATGAGCAGTTCTTC.